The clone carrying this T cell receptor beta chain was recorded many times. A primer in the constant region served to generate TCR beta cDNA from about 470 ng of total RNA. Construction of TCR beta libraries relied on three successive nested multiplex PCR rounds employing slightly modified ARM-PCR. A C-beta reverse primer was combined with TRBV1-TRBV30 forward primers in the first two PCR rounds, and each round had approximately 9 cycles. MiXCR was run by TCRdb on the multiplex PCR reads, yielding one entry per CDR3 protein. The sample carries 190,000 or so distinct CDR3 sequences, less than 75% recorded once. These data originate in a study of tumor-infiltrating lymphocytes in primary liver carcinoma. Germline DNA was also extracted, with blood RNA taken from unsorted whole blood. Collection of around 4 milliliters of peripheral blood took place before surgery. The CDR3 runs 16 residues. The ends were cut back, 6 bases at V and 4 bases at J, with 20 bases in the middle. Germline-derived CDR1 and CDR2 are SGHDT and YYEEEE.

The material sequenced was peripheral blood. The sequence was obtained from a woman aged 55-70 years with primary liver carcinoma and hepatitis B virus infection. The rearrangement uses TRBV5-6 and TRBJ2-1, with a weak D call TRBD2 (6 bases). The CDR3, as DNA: TGTGCCAGCAAAATAGCACCGGGAGTGACTTACAATGAGCAGTTCTTC. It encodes CASKIAPGVTYNEQFF.